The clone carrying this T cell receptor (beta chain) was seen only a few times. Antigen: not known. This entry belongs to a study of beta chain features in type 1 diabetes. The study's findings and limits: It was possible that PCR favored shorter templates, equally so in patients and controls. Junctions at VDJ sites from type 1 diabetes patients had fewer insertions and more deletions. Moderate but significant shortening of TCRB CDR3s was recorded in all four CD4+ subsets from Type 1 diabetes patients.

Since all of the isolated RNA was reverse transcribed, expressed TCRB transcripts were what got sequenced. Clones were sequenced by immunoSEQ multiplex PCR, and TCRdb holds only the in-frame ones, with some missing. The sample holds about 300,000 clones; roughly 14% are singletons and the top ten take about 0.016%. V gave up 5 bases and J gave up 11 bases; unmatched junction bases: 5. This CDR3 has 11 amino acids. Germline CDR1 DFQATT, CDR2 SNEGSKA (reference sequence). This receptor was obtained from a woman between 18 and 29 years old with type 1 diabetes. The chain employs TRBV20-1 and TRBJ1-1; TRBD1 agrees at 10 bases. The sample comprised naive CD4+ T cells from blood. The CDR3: CSAGDRGDAFF. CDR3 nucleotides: TGCAGTGCTGGGGACAGGGGAGACGCTTTCTTT.